This T cell receptor beta chain was identified in a study of cytomegalovirus exposure and HLA in healthy donors. Overall study context: A previous analysis identified 117 million unique TCR beta sequences derived from around 200 million T cells.

Notes on the study in general: An analysis was carried out later, and it reportedly showed fewer N-insertions in an Asian-associated ancestry cluster than the 666-donor mean. The authors confirmed in vitro that a few CMV-associated chains were specific for CMV antigens. Certain indistinguishable V segments, among them TRBV6-2 and TRBV6-3, were excluded.

The CDR3 runs to 15 residues. Looked up from germline, CDR1 is SNHLY and CDR2 is FYNNEI. Trimming took off 4 bases at V and 9 bases at J, with 16 bases between the two ends. It was with 60 Vbeta and 13 Jbeta primers that the PCR ran. TCRdb's copy holds only in-frame clones and misses some; the assay was immunoSEQ multiplex PCR. The sample lists 100,000 to 150,000 clones; more than 60% were seen once. Comment on this clone: Antigen unknown.

The TCR comes from a woman aged 40-49 years in good health and CMV-seropositive. Material: PBMCs. The chain is built from TRBV2 and TRBJ1-6, with D perhaps TRBD1 (5 bases). CDR3: CASSVVGQGGSPLHF. CDR3 in DNA: TGTGCCAGCAGTGTGGTAGGGCAGGGCGGTTCACCCCTCCACTTT.